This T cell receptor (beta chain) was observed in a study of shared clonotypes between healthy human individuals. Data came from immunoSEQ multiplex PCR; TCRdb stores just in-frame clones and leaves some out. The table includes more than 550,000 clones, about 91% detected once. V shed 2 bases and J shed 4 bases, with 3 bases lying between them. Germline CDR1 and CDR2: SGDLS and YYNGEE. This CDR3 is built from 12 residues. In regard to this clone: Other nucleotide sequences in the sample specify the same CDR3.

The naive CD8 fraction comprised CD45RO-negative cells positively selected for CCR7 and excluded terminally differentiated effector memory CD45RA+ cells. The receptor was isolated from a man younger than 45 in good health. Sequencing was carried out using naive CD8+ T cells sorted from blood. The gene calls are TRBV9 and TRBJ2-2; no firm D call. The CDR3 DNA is TGTGCCAGCAGCGTCGGCACCGGGGAGCTGTTTTTT. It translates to CASSVGTGELFF.